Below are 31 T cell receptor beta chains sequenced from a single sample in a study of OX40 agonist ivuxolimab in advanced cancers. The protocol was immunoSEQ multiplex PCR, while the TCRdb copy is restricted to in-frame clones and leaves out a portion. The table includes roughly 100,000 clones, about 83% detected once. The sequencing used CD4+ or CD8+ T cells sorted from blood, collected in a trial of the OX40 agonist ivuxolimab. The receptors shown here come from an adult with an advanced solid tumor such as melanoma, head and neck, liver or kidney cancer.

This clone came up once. The CDR3 here is CATSRVFETQYF. CDR3 bases: TGTGCCACCAGCAGAGTTTTTGAGACCCAGTACTTC. This rearrangement joins TRBV15 to TRBJ2-5; D is unclear. Germline assignment: CDR1 LNHNV and CDR2 YYDKDF (reference sequence). This CDR3 region has 12 residues. The V and J ends lost 1 base and 5 bases respectively, with 5 bases between them.

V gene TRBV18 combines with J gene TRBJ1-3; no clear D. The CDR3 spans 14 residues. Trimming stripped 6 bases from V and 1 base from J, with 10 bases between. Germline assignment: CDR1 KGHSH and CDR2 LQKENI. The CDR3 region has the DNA TGTGCCAGCTCCGTAGGGCGATCTGGAAACACCATATATTTT. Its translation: CASSVGRSGNTIYF.

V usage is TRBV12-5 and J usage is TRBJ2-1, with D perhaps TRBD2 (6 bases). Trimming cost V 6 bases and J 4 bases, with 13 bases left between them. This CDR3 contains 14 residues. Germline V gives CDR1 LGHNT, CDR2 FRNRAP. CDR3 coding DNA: TGTGCTAGTGGACGGGGGACTGCTTACAATGAGCAGTTCTTC. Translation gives CASGRGTAYNEQFF. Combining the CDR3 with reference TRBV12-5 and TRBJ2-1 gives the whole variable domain DARVTQTPRHKVTEMGQEVTMRCQPILGHNTVFWYRQTMMQGLELLAYFRNRAPLDDSGMPKDRFSAEMPDATLATLKIQPSEPRDSAVYFCASGRGTAYNEQFFGPGTRLTVL.

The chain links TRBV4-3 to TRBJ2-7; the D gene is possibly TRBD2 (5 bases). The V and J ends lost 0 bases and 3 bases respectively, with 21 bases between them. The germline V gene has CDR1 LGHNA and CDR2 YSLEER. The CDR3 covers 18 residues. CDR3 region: CASSQEWTVTGKVYEQYF. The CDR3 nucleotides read TGCGCCAGCAGCCAAGAATGGACCGTAACGGGAAAGGTCTACGAGCAGTACTTC.

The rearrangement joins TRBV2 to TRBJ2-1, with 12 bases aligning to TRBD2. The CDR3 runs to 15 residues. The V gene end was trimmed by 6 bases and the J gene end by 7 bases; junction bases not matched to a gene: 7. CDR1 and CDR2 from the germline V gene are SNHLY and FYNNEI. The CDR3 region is CASRLGTSGLNEQFF. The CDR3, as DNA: TGTGCCAGCAGACTCGGGACTAGCGGGTTGAATGAGCAGTTCTTC.

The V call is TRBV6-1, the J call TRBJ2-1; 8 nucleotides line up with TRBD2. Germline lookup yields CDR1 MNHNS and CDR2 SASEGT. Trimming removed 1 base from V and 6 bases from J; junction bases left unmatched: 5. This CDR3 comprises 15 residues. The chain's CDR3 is CASSEEVGGANEQFF. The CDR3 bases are TGTGCCAGCAGTGAAGAGGTCGGGGGGGCCAATGAGCAGTTCTTC.

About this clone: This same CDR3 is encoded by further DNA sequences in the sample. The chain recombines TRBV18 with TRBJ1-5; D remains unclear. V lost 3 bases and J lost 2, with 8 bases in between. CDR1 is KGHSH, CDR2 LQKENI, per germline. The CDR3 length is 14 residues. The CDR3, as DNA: TGTGCCAGCTCACCCGATGGGGGCAATCAGCCCCAGCATTTT. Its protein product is CASSPDGGNQPQHF.

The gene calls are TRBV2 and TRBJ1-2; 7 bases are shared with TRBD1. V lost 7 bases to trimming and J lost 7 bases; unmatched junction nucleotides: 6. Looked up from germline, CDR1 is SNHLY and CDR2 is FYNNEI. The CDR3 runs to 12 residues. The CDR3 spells CASTRDSTGYTF. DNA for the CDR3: TGTGCCAGCACTAGGGACAGCACTGGCTACACCTTC.

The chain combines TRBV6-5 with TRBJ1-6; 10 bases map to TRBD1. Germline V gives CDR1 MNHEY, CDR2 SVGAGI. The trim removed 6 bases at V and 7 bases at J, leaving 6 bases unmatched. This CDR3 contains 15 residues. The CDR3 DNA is TGTGCCAGCAGCCGGGACAGGGGAACAAATTCACCCCTCCACTTT. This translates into CASSRDRGTNSPLHF.

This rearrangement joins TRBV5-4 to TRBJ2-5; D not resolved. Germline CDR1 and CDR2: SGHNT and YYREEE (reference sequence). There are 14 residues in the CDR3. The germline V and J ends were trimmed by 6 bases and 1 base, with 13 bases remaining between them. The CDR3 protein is CASNSPTGQETQYF. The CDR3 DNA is TGTGCCAGCAACTCTCCAACCGGCCAAGAGACCCAGTACTTC. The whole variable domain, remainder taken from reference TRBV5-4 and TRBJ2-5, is ETGVTQSPTHLIKTRGQQVTLRCSSQSGHNTVSWYQQALGQGPQFIFQYYREEENGRGNFPPRFSGLQFPNYSSELNVNALELDDSALYLCASNSPTGQETQYFGPGTRLLVL.

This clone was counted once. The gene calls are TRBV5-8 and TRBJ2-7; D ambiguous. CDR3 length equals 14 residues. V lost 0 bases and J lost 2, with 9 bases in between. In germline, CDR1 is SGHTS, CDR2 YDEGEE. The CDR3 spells CASSLGRNTYEQYF. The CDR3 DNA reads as TGTGCCAGCAGCTTGGGACGGAACACCTACGAGCAGTACTTC. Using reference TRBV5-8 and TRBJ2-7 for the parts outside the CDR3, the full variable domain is EAGVTQSPTHLIKTRGQQATLRCSPISGHTSVYWYQQALGLGLQFLLWYDEGEERNRGNFPPRFSGRQFPNYSSELNVNALELEDSALYLCASSLGRNTYEQYFGPGTRLTVT.

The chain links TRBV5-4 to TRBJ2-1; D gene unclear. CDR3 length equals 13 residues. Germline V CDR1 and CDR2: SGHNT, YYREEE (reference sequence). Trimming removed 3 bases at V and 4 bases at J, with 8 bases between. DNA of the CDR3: TGTGCCAGCAGCTCCCAATGGTACAATGAGCAGTTCTTC. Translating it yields CASSSQWYNEQFF.

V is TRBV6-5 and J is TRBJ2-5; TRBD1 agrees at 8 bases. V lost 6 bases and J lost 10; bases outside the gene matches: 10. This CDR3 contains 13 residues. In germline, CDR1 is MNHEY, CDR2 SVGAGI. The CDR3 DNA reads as TGTGCCAGCAGAAGCGGACAGGGTTGGGGCCAGTACTTC. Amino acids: CASRSGQGWGQYF.

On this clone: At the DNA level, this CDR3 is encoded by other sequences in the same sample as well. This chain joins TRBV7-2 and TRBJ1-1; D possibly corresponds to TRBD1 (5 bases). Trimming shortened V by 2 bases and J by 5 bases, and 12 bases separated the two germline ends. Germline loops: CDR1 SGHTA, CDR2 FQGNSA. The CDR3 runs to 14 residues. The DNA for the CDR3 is TGTGCCAGCAGCTTATCCGGGGGGGGAACTGAAGCTTTCTTT. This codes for CASSLSGGGTEAFF.

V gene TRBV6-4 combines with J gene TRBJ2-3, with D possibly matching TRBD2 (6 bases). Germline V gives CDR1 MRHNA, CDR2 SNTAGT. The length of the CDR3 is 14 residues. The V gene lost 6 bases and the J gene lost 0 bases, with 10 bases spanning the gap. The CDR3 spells CASSAGLSTDTQYF. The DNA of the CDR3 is TGTGCCAGCAGCGCGGGGCTCAGCACAGATACGCAGTATTTT.

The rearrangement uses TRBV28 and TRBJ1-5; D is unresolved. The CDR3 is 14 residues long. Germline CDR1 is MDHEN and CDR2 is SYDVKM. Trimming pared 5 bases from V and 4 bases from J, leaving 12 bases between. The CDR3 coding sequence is TGTGCCAGCAGTCCCCTACAGCAGAATCAGCCCCAGCATTTT. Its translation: CASSPLQQNQPQHF.

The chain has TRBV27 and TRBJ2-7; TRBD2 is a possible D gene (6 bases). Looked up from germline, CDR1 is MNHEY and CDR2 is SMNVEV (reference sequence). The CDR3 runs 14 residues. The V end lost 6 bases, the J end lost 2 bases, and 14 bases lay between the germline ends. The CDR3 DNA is TGTGCCAGCAGCCTTATCCCGGGGGCCTACGAGCAGTACTTC. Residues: CASSLIPGAYEQYF.

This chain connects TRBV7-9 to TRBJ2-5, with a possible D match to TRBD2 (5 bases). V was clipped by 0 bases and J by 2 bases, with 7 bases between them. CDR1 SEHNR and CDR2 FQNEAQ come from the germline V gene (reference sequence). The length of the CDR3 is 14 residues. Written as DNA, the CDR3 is TGTGCCAGCAGCTTAGCAACGGGGCAAGAGACCCAGTACTTC. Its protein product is CASSLATGQETQYF.

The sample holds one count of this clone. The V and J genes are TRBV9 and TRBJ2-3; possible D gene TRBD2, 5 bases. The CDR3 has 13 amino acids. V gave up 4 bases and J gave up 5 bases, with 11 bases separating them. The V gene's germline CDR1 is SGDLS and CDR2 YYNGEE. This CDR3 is CASSRLEGDTQYF. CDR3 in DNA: TGTGCCAGCAGCCGCCTAGAGGGAGATACGCAGTATTTT.

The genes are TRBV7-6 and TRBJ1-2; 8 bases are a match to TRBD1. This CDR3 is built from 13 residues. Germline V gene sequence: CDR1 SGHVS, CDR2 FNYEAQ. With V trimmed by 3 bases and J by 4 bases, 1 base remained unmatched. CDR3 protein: CASSLDRAYGYTF. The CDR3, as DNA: TGTGCCAGCAGCTTGGACAGGGCCTATGGCTACACCTTC.

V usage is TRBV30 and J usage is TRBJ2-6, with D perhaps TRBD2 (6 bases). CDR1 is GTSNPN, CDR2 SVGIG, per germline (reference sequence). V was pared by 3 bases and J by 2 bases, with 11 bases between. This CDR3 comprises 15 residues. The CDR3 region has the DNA TGTGCCTGGAGCCCTTGGGGGGCTGGGGCCAACGTCCTGACTTTC. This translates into CAWSPWGAGANVLTF.

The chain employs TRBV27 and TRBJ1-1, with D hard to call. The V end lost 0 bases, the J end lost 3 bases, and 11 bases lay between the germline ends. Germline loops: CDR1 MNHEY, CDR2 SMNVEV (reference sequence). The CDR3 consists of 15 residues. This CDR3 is CASSLSPAGYTEAFF. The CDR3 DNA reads TGTGCCAGCAGTTTATCCCCAGCGGGCTACACTGAAGCTTTCTTT.

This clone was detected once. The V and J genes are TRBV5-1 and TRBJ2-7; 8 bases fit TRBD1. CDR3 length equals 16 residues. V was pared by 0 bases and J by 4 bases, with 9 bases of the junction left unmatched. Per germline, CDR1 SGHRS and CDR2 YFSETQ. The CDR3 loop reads CASSLAGQGGGYEQYF. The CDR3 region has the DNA TGCGCCAGCAGCTTGGCCGGACAGGGTGGTGGGTACGAGCAGTACTTC. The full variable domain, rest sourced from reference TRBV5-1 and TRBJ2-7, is KAGVTQTPRYLIKTRGQQVTLSCSPISGHRSVSWYQQTPGQGLQFLFEYFSETQRNKGNFPGRFSGRQFSNSRSEMNVSTLELGDSALYLCASSLAGQGGGYEQYFGPGTRLTVT.

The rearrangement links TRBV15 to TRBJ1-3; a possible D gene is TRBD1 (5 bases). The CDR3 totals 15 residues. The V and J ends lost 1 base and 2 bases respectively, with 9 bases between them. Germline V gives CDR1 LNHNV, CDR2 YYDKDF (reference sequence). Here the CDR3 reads CATSRVGEAGNTIYF. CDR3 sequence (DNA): TGTGCCACCAGCAGAGTGGGGGAGGCTGGAAACACCATATATTTT.

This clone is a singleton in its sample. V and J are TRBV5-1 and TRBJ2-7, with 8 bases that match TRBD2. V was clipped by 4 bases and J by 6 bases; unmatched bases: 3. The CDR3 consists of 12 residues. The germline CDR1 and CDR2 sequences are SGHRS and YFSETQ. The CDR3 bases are TGCGCCAGCAGCGGGAGCGGGGGCGAGCAGTACTTC. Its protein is CASSGSGGEQYF.

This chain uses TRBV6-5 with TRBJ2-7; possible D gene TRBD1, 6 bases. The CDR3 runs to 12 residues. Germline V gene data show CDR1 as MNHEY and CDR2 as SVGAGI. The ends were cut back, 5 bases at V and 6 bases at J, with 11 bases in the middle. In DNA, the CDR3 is TGTGCCAGCAGTGGGGTACAGGGCGAGCAGTACTTC. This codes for CASSGVQGEQYF.

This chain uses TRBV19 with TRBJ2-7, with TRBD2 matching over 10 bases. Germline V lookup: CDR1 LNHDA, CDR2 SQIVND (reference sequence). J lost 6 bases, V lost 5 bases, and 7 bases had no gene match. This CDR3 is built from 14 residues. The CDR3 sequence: CASSEGLAKVEQYF. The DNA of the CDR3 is TGTGCCAGTAGTGAGGGACTAGCGAAGGTCGAGCAGTACTTC.

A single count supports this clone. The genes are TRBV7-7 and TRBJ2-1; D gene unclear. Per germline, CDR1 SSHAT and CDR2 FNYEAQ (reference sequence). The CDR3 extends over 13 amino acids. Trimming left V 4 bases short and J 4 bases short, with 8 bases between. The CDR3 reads CASSSVLYNEQFF. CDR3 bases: TGTGCCAGCAGCTCGGTCCTATACAATGAGCAGTTCTTC.

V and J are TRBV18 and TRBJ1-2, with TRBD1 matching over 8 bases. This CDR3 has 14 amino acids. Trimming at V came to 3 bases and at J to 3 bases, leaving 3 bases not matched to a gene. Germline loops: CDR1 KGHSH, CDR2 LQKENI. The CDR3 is CASSPDRDDYGYTF. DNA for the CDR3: TGTGCCAGCTCACCGGACAGGGATGACTATGGCTACACCTTC.

DNA of the CDR3: TGTGCCAGCAGAGCAGGGAGGGCCGATACGGAGACCCAGTACTTC. Translated: CASRAGRADTETQYF. This chain joins TRBV7-2 and TRBJ2-5; TRBD2 agrees at 7 bases. V gave up 6 bases and J gave up 5 bases; unmatched junction bases: 12. The CDR3 sequence is 15 residues long. CDR1 and CDR2 (germline): SGHTA, FQGNSA.

The CDR3 is CASSPRSTPWTGGSGNTIYF. The DNA for the CDR3 is TGTGCCAGCAGCCCTCGCTCAACGCCGTGGACAGGGGGAAGTGGAAACACCATATATTTT. The rearrangement links TRBV5-5 to TRBJ1-3, with 10 bases that match TRBD1. Germline V gene lookup returns CDR1 SGHKS and CDR2 YYEKEE (reference sequence). The ends lost 4 bases at V and 3 bases at J; junction bases unmatched: 19. The CDR3 runs to 20 residues.